This TCR beta chain stems from a study of T cell changes during pregnancy in multiple sclerosis. Trimming took off 0 bases at V and 7 bases at J, with 20 bases between the two ends. This CDR3 spans 17 amino acids. Looked up from germline, CDR1 is SGHTA and CDR2 is FQGNSA. Using immunoSEQ multiplex PCR, the repertoire was profiled, and TCRdb retains in-frame clones only, with some absent. The sample lists about 77,000 clones, about 92% occurring once. V is TRBV7-2 and J is TRBJ2-3; D is undetermined. The source is a female donor in good health, enrolled as a control in a pregnancy study. The sample was peripheral blood, taken after pregnancy. CDR3 nucleotide sequence: TGTGCCAGCAGCTTAGCGCTCGGAGCCTCCCCACAACATACGCAGTATTTT. It specifies CASSLALGASPQHTQYF. Full variable domain (rest looked up from reference TRBV7-2 and TRBJ2-3): GAGVSQSPSNKVTEKGKDVELRCDPISGHTALYWYRQSLGQGLEFLIYFQGNSAPDKSGLPSDRFSAERTGGSVSTLTIQRTQQEDSAVYLCASSLALGASPQHTQYFGPGTRLTVL.